This TCR beta chain is drawn from a study of cytomegalovirus exposure and HLA in healthy donors. Regarding the study as a whole: Roughly uniform depth of sequencing across donors was assumed in presence/absence analyses. TCR beta V- and J-gene trimming, according to a later analysis, was linked to a missense DCLRE1C variant. It was about 150 TCR beta chains that were listed as cytomegalovirus-associated. HLA alleles showed associations with 15,000 to 20,000 TCR beta sequences in a later analysis, at a 0.05 false discovery rate.

This clone showed up just once. Its antigen remains unidentified. Amplification used 60 Vbeta primers and 13 Jbeta primers. Sequencing used immunoSEQ multiplex PCR; TCRdb keeps in-frame clones, though not all of them. In the table there are 150,000 to 200,000 clones, about 70% of which are singletons. This CDR3 region has 15 residues. Germline V lookup: CDR1 SGHTA, CDR2 FQGNSA. J was trimmed by 2 bases and V by 5 bases; bases with no gene match: 4. This receptor was obtained from a male donor in good health and CMV-seronegative. Sequences were obtained from PBMCs. The chain has TRBV7-2 and TRBJ2-7, with 12 bases fitting TRBD1. CDR3 bases: TGTGCCAGCAGCGTCCGGGACAGGGGGCCCTACGAGCAGTACTTC. Translating gives CASSVRDRGPYEQYF.